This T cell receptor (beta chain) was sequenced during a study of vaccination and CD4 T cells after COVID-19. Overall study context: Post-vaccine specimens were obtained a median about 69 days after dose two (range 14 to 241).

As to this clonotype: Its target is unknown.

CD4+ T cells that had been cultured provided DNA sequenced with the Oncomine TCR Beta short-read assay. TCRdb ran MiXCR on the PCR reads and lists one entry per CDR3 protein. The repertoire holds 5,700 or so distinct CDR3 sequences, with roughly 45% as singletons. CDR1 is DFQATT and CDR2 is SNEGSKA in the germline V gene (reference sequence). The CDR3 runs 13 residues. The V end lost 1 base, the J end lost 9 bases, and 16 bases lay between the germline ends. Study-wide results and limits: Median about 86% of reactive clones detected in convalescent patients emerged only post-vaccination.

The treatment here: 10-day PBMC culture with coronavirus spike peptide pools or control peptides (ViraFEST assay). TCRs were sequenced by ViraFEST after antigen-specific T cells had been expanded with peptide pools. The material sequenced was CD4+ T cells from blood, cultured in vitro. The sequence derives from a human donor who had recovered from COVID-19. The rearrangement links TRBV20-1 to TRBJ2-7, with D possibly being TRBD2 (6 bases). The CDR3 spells CSARGAGGVRQYF. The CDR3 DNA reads TGCAGTGCTAGAGGGGCGGGCGGGGTACGGCAGTACTTC.